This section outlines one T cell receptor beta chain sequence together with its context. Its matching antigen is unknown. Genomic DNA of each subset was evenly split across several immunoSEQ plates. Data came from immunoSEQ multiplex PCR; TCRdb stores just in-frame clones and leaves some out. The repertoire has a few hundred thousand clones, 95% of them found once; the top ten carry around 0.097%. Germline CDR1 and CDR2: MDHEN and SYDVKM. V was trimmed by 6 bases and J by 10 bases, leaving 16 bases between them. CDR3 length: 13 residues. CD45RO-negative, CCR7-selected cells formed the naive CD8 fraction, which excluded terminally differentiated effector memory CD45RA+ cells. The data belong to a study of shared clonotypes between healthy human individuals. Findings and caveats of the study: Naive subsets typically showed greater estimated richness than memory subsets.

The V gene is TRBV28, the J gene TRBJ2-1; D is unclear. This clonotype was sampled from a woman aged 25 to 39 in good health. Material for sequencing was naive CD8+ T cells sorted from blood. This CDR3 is CASRSRQAQEQFF. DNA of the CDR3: TGTGCCAGCAGGTCACGACAAGCCCAAGAGCAGTTCTTC.